This T cell receptor beta chain is from a study of beta chain features in type 1 diabetes. cDNA synthesis used the whole RNA isolate, giving expressed TCRB sequences. This table comes from immunoSEQ multiplex PCR, and its TCRdb copy is limited to in-frame clones, with some not included. This repertoire shows roughly 280,000 clones, around 24% found once; its top ten account for 0.012%. Central memory, naive, regulatory and stem cell-like memory CD4+ cells were sorted by CD45RO/CCR7/CD25/CD127/CD95/CD27. Sorted populations all had greater than 98% purity. Study results and limitations: Moderate but significant shortening of TCRB CDR3s was recorded in all four CD4+ subsets from Type 1 diabetes patients.

CDR1 is DFQATT and CDR2 is SNEGSKA in the germline V gene (reference sequence). The length of the CDR3 is 11 residues. V gave up 6 bases and J gave up 3 bases, with 9 bases separating them. This clone came up a few times. What it binds is unknown. The source of this sequence is a woman between 25 and 40 years old with type 1 diabetes. The source material was naive CD4+ T cells from blood. This chain uses TRBV20-1 with TRBJ2-7, with D unclear. The CDR3 is CSAPVSYEQYF. In DNA form, the CDR3 reads TGCAGTGCCCCGGTAAGCTACGAGCAGTACTTC.